A selection of T cell receptor beta chains follows, all from one sample in a study of blood T cell repertoires in COVID-19. This table comes from immunoSEQ multiplex PCR, and its TCRdb copy is limited to in-frame clones, with some not included. Among roughly 220,000 clones, 80% to 90% were seen once, and the ten largest hold about 4.1%. Sequences were obtained from PBMCs or T cells enriched from blood (not recorded which). The receptors were sampled from a woman aged 40-49 years with acute COVID-19. The CDR3 runs from the conserved cysteine through the conserved F or W. A D gene is named only where the DNA matches it firmly. Rows may omit the clone size; those that give it use once, few, many or a size class.

size	V	length	D	J	CDR3	DNA
once	TRBV7-9	14	TRBD1	TRBJ1-1	CASSRDRVEIEAFF	TGTGCCAGCAGCCGGGACAGGGTAGAGATTGAAGCTTTCTTT
-	TRBV7-2	14	TRBD1	TRBJ1-5	CASSTQGKGQPQHF	TGTGCCAGCAGTACACAGGGGAAGGGCCAGCCCCAGCATTTT
-	TRBV13	16	-	TRBJ1-1	CASSLGKGLVNTEAFF	TGTGCCAGCAGCTTAGGTAAGGGGCTAGTGAACACTGAAGCTTTCTTT
-	TRBV6-2/TRBV6-3	15	TRBD2	TRBJ2-3	CASSSAGARGDTQYF	TGTGCCAGCAGTTCGGCGGGAGCCCGTGGAGATACGCAGTATTTT
-	TRBV10-2	14	TRBD2	TRBJ2-7	CASSDQREAYEQYF	TGCGCCAGCAGTGACCAGCGGGAGGCATACGAGCAGTACTTC
-	TRBV5-1	17	-	TRBJ2-3	CASRWGYRDKSTDTQYF	TGCGCCAGCAGGTGGGGCTACCGGGACAAAAGCACAGATACGCAGTATTTT
-	TRBV27	16	-	TRBJ2-3	CASSLLTSRGTDTQYF	TGTGCCAGCAGTTTATTGACGTCCCGGGGCACAGATACGCAGTATTTT
-	TRBV5-1	16	TRBD1	TRBJ1-3	CASSPGQGLSGNTIYF	TGCGCCAGCAGCCCTGGACAGGGCCTCTCTGGAAACACCATATATTTT
-	TRBV7-2	15	TRBD2	TRBJ2-2	CASSTAGTRGGELFF	TGTGCCAGCAGCACCGCCGGGACTAGAGGTGGGGAGCTGTTTTTT
-	TRBV6-1	15	TRBD1	TRBJ2-4	CASSELRTGGNIQYF	TGTGCCAGCAGTGAGCTTAGGACAGGAGGAAACATTCAGTACTTC
-	TRBV18	16	TRBD2	TRBJ2-3	CASSPGVAGGRDTQYF	TGTGCCAGCTCACCAGGTGTAGCGGGAGGCCGAGATACGCAGTATTTT
-	TRBV7-3	15	-	TRBJ2-3	CASSLSGNLWDTQYF	TGTGCCAGCAGCTTAAGCGGCAACCTTTGGGATACGCAGTATTTT
-	TRBV2	16	TRBD2	TRBJ2-5	CASSPRGGLVGETQYF	TGTGCCAGCAGTCCCAGAGGTGGACTAGTTGGAGAGACCCAGTACTTC
few	TRBV12-5	14	TRBD1	TRBJ2-5	CASGLGDRGETQYF	TGTGCTAGTGGTTTGGGGGACAGGGGAGAGACCCAGTACTTC
-	TRBV7-3	20	TRBD2	TRBJ2-1	CASSLTWTPGTSGRGNEQFF	TGTGCCAGCAGCTTAACTTGGACACCTGGGACTAGCGGGAGGGGCAATGAGCAGTTCTTC
-	TRBV7-9	13	TRBD1	TRBJ1-2	CASSYRDRYGYTF	TGTGCCAGCAGCTACCGGGACAGATATGGCTACACCTTC
-	TRBV27	12	TRBD1	TRBJ1-2	CASKEGAGGYTF	TGTGCCAGCAAGGAGGGGGCGGGCGGCTACACCTTC
-	TRBV6-4	16	TRBD2	TRBJ2-3	CASSRTSGRATDTQYF	TGTGCCAGCAGTCGGACTAGCGGGAGGGCCACAGATACGCAGTATTTT
few	TRBV7-2	15	TRBD1	TRBJ2-2	CASSSHGQGTGELFF	TGTGCCAGCAGCTCCCACGGACAGGGCACCGGGGAGCTGTTTTTT
few	TRBV7-9	13	-	TRBJ2-7	CASSLEAVDEQYF	TGTGCCAGCAGCTTAGAAGCGGTGGACGAGCAGTACTTC
-	TRBV7-2	14	-	TRBJ1-4	CASSLSGLNEKLFF	TGTGCCAGCAGCCTTTCGGGACTGAATGAAAAACTGTTTTTT
-	TRBV18	16	-	TRBJ2-2	CASSPKDRSNTGELFF	TGTGCCAGCTCCCCAAAGGACAGATCGAACACCGGGGAGCTGTTTTTT
-	TRBV4-2	16	TRBD2	TRBJ2-7	CASSQTTSGNTYEQYF	TGTGCCAGCAGCCAGACCACTAGCGGGAACACCTACGAGCAGTACTTC
-	TRBV28	16	TRBD1	TRBJ1-2	CASSLVGTGSDYGYTF	TGTGCCAGCAGTTTAGTAGGGACAGGGTCCGACTATGGCTACACCTTC
few	TRBV28	14	-	TRBJ1-1	CASSPRPKNTEAFF	TGTGCCAGCAGTCCCAGGCCGAAGAACACTGAAGCTTTCTTT
-	TRBV7-6	14	TRBD2	TRBJ2-7	CASSRALAGGEQYF	TGTGCCAGCAGCCGCGCACTAGCGGGAGGCGAGCAGTACTTC
-	TRBV7-2	16	-	TRBJ2-3	CASSLKLFGSTDTQYF	TGTGCCAGCAGCTTAAAGTTGTTCGGGAGCACAGATACGCAGTATTTT
-	TRBV21-1	11	-	TRBJ2-1	CASSNWRSQFF	TGTGCCAGCAGCAATTGGAGGTCTCAGTTCTTC